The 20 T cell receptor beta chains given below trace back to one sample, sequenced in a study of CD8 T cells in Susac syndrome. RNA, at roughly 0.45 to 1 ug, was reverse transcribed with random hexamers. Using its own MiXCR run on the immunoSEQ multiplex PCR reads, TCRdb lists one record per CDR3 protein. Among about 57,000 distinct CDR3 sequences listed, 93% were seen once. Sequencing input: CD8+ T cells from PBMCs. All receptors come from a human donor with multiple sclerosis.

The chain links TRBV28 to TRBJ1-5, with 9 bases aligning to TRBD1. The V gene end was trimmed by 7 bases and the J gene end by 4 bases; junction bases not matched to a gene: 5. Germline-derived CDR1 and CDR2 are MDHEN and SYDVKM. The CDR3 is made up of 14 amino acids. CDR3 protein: CASIRDRENQPQHF. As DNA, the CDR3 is TGTGCCAGCATTAGGGACAGGGAAAATCAGCCCCAGCATTTT.

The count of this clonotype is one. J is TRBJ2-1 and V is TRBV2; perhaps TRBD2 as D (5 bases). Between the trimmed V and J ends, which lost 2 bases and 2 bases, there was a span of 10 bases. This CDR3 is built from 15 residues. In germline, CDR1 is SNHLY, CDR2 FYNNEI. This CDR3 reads CASSERRAAYNEQFF. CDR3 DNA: TGTGCCAGCAGTGAAAGGCGGGCAGCCTACAATGAGCAGTTCTTC.

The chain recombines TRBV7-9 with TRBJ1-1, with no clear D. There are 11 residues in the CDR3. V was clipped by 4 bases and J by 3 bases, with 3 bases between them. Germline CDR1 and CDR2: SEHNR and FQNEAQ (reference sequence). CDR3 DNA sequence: TGTGCCAGCAGCTGGCACACTGAAGCTTTCTTT. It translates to CASSWHTEAFF.

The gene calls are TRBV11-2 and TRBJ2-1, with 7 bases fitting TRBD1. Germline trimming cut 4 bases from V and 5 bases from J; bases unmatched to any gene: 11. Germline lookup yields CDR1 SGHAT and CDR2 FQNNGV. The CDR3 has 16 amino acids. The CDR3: CASSSGTGAPNNEQFF. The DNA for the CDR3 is TGTGCCAGCAGCTCCGGAACAGGGGCGCCGAACAATGAGCAGTTCTTC.

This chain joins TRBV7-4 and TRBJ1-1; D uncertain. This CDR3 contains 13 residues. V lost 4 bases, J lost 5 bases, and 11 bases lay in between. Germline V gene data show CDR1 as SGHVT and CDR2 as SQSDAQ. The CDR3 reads CASSYRHRTEAFF. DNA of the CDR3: TGTGCCAGCAGCTATAGACACCGGACTGAAGCTTTCTTT.

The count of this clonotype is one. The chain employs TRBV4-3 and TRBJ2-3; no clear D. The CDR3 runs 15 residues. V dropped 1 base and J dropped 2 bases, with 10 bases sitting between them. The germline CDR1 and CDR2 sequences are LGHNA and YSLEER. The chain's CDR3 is CASSQVGRNTDTQYF. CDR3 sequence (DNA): TGCGCCAGCAGCCAAGTCGGCAGAAACACAGATACGCAGTATTTT.

The CDR3 nucleotides are TGTGCCAGCAGCGTAGGCGTCAGCAACTACGAGCAGTACTTC. The encoded protein is CASSVGVSNYEQYF. The chain links TRBV9 to TRBJ2-7; D is unclear. Trimming removed 0 bases from V and 3 bases from J, with 10 bases in between. CDR3 size: 14 residues. Germline lookup yields CDR1 SGDLS and CDR2 YYNGEE.

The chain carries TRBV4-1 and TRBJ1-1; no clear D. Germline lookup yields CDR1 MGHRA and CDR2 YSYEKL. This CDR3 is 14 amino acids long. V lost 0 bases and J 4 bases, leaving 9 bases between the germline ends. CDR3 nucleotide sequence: TGCGCCAGCAGCCAAGATCGGGGTACCACTGAAGCTTTCTTT. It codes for CASSQDRGTTEAFF.

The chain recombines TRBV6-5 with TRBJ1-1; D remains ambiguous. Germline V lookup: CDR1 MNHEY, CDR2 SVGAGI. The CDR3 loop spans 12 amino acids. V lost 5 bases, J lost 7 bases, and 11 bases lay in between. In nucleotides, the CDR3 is TGTGCCAGCAGTGGGTTGGGGAGTGAAGCTTTCTTT. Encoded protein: CASSGLGSEAFF.

The CDR3 reads CASSYRVAGAAEQYF. The DNA of the CDR3 is TGTGCCAGCAGTTACAGAGTAGCGGGGGCGGCCGAGCAGTACTTC. V gene TRBV6-2 or TRBV6-3 combines with J gene TRBJ2-7, with TRBD2 matching over 9 bases. This CDR3 region has 15 residues. Germline V gene lookup returns CDR1 MNHEY and CDR2 SVGEGT. The ends lost 2 bases at V and 6 bases at J; junction bases unmatched: 8.

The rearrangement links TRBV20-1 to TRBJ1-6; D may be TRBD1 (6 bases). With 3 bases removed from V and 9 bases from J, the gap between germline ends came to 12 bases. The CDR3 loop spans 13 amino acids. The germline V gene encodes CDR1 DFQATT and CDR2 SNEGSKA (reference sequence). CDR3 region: CSASGTPTSPLHF. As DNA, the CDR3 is TGCAGTGCTAGCGGGACACCCACTTCACCCCTCCACTTT.

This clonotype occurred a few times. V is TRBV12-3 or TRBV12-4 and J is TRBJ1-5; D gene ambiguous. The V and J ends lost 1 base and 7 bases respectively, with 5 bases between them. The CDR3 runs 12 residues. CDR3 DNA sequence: TGTGCCAGCAGTTTAGGCTCCCAGCCCCAGCATTTT. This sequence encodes CASSLGSQPQHF.

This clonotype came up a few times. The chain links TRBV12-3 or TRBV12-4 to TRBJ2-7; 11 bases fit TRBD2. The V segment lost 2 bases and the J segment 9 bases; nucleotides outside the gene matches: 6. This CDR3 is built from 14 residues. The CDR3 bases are TGTGCCAGCAGTTTACGGACTAGCGGGCACCGGCAGTACTTC. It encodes CASSLRTSGHRQYF.

The CDR3 loop is CASSWGDTQYF. The CDR3 DNA sequence: TGTGCCAGCAGCTGGGGGGATACGCAGTATTTT. This chain links TRBV7-9 with TRBJ2-3; tentatively, D is TRBD1 or TRBD2 (5 bases each). This CDR3 contains 11 residues. The germline gives CDR1 SEHNR, CDR2 FQNEAQ (reference sequence). The V and J ends lost 4 bases and 6 bases respectively, with 5 bases between them.

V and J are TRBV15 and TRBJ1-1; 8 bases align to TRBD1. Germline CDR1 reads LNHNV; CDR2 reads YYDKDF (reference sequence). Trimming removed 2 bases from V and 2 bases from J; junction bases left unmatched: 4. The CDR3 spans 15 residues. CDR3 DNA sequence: TGTGCCACCAGCAGAAAGGACAGGGTTAACACTGAAGCTTTCTTT. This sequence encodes CATSRKDRVNTEAFF. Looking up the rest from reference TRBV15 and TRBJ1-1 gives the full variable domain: DAMVIQNPRYQVTQFGKPVTLSCSQTLNHNVMYWYQQKSSQAPKLLFHYYDKDFNNEADTPDNFQSRRPNTSFCFLDIRSPGLGDTAMYLCATSRKDRVNTEAFFGQGTRLTVV.

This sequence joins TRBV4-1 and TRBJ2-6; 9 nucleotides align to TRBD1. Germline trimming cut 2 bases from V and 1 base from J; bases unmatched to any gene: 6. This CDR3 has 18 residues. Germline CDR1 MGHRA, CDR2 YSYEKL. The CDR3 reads CASSQPPGQGSGANVLTF. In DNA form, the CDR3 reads TGCGCCAGCAGCCAACCACCGGGACAGGGTTCTGGGGCCAACGTCCTGACTTTC.

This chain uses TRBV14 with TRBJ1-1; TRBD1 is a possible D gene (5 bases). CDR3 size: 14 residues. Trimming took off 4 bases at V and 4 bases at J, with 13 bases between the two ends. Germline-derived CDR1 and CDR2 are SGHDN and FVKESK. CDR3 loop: CASSLWGQGTEAFF. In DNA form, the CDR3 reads TGTGCCAGCAGCCTCTGGGGCCAGGGCACTGAAGCTTTCTTT.

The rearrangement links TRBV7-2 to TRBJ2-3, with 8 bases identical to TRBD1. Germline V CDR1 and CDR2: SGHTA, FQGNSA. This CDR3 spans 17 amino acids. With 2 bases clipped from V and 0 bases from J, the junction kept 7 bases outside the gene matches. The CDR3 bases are TGTGCCAGCAGCTTAACTTCTGGACAGGGAAGCACAGATACGCAGTATTTT. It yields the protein CASSLTSGQGSTDTQYF.

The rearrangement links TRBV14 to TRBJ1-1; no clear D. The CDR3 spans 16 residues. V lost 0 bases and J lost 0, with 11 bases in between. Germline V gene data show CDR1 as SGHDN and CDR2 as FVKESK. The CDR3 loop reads CASSQDNTELNTEAFF. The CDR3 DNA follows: TGTGCCAGCAGCCAAGATAACACGGAATTGAACACTGAAGCTTTCTTT.

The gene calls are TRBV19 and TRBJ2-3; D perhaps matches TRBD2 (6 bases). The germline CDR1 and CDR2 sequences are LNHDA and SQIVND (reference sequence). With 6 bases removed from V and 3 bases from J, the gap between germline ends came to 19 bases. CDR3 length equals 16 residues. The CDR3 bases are TGTGCCAGTAGCAAGCGGGTCCACGTTTCAACAGATACGCAGTATTTT. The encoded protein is CASSKRVHVSTDTQYF.